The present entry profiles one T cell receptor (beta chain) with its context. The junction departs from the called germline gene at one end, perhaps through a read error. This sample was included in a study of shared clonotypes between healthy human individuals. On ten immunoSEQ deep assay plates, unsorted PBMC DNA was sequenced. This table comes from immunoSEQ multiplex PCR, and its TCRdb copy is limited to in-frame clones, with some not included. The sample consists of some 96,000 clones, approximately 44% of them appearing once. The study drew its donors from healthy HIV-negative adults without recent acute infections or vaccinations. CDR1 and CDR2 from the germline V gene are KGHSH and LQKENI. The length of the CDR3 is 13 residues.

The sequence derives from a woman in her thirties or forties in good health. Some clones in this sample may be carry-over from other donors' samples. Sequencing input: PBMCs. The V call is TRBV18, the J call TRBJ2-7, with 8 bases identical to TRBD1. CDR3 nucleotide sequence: TGTGCCAGCTCTCAGGGGGCATCCTACGAGCAGCACTTC. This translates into CASSQGASYEQHF.